This T cell receptor (beta chain) is drawn from a study of blood T cell repertoires in COVID-19 (dated by TCRdb to 2018 to 2020). Some background on the complete study: Samples covering the acute and convalescent phases of COVID-19 were provided by collaborators in the United States, Italy and Spain. Where available, HLA class I and class II types were taken from metadata supplied by the sample provider and were not determined by assay-based typing. Nearly every sample came with metadata listing a de-identified subject ID, COVID-19 status, age in years and sex. Deeply sampled blood TCRbeta repertoires from subjects exposed to, actively infected with, or recovered from COVID-19 were included in the dataset. The samples were drawn from two sources: the first 160 participants of the ongoing ImmuneRACE study, and about 1,300 subjects contributed by 6 global collaborators. A freely available public database, intended as a resource for researchers studying the immune response to SARS-CoV-2, is where the repertoires were released. The material from the prospective study consisted of cDNA or gDNA derived from T cells, B-cell-depleted T cells, or PBMCs. What the research found in general, with its limitations: Clinical and demographic metadata were provided uncurated, with the amount varying by source and participant.

TCRbeta CDR3 regions were amplified from genomic DNA using the immunoSEQ Assay, a bias-controlled multiplex PCR. The authors' pipeline ran thus. The number of nucleated cells in each sample was estimated by amplification of reference gene primers within the assay. To quantify the absolute abundance of each unique TCRbeta CDR3 rearrangement, sequence reads were collapsed and filtered. For each sample, productive Simpson clonality was calculated as the square root of Simpson's diversity index across productive rearrangements. TCRdb re-hosts the immuneACCESS table, in-frame sequences only. Its copies lack some clones; in the studies checked, an unresolved V gene accounts for under half of them, and the cause for the rest is not known. The DNA was the basis for D and trimming; V, J and clone size are from that table. The table for this sample lists a few hundred thousand clones; 91% of them were counted only once. Approximately 2.6% of the sample is in the top ten clones.

In Seattle, one collaborating source enrolled patients while the infection was active and tracked those patients longitudinally over the course of disease. Whole blood was collected in K2EDTA tubes by collaborating institutions according to the institutions' own protocols. Collaborator samples were shipped for TCRbeta analysis as frozen whole blood, isolated PBMCs, or DNA extracted from either sample type. A note on this clone: Its binding antigen is unknown. There are no base qualities to consult, and no much larger clone falls within one base.

The source material was peripheral blood. The TCR was taken from a person between 18 and 35 years old with COVID-19, enrolled during active disease.

This receptor carries the CDR3 CASREEGGYEQYF. The DNA reads as follows: TGTGCAAGTCGCGAGGAGGGAGGCTACGAGCAGTACTTC. The receptor chain draws on TRBV12-2 and TRBJ2-7; TRBD2 is taken as the D call from the table, unchecked against the DNA. TRBV12-2 represents a pseudogene. The CDR3, from cysteine to phenylalanine, totals 13 residues. The only DNA kept is the CDR3, 39 bases in frame from the first base.